Included here is one TCR beta chain sequence, with context. The antigen is unknown. The ends were cut back, 5 bases at V and 8 bases at J, with 18 bases in the middle. CDR1 is PRHDT, CDR2 FYEKMQ, per germline (reference sequence). The CDR3 runs 14 residues. The data stem from a study of T cells in localized non-small cell lung cancer. Study-wide points: The study found T cell clonality highest in uninvolved adjacent lung, above tumor.

Here immunoSEQ multiplex PCR was the method, and the copy in TCRdb shows in-frame clones only, minus some. This repertoire shows over 30,000 clones, over 75% found once; its top ten account for 2.7%. This chain joins TRBV13 and TRBJ1-2; possibly TRBD1 for D (6 bases). The clonotype comes from a woman aged 40-70 years with stage I lung adenocarcinoma. This material consisted of peripheral blood, taken before any cancer treatment. CDR3 amino acids: CASSPTRGRTGYTF. The CDR3 region has the DNA TGTGCCAGCAGCCCGACGCGGGGGCGGACCGGCTACACCTTC.